This T cell receptor beta chain was profiled in a study of T cell responses to AZD1222 COVID-19 vaccine. General study results and limits: None of the repertoires were sampled until the peak T cell response had passed. Targeting of unmutated variant regions was reportedly seen in nearly half of spike-specific TCRs. Seropositivity was recorded at baseline in only 6 or 7 AZD1222 recipients.

Trimming removed 4 bases at V and 0 bases at J, with 8 bases between. CDR3 size: 14 residues. Germline assignment: CDR1 MNHEY and CDR2 SVGAGI. A note on this clone: As yet, its antigen is unknown.

The protocol was immunoSEQ multiplex PCR, while the TCRdb copy is restricted to in-frame clones and leaves out a portion. The sample includes 100,000 to 150,000 clones, more than 70% of them seen just once. This sample comprised peripheral blood, obtained on day 0 of AZD1222 vaccination. The chain joins TRBV6-5 to TRBJ2-3; D tentatively reads TRBD1 or TRBD2 (6 bases each). This receptor was identified in an adult in good health. DNA for the CDR3: TGTGCCAGCAGTTGGGGGGCGAGCACAGATACGCAGTATTTT. As protein: CASSWGASTDTQYF.